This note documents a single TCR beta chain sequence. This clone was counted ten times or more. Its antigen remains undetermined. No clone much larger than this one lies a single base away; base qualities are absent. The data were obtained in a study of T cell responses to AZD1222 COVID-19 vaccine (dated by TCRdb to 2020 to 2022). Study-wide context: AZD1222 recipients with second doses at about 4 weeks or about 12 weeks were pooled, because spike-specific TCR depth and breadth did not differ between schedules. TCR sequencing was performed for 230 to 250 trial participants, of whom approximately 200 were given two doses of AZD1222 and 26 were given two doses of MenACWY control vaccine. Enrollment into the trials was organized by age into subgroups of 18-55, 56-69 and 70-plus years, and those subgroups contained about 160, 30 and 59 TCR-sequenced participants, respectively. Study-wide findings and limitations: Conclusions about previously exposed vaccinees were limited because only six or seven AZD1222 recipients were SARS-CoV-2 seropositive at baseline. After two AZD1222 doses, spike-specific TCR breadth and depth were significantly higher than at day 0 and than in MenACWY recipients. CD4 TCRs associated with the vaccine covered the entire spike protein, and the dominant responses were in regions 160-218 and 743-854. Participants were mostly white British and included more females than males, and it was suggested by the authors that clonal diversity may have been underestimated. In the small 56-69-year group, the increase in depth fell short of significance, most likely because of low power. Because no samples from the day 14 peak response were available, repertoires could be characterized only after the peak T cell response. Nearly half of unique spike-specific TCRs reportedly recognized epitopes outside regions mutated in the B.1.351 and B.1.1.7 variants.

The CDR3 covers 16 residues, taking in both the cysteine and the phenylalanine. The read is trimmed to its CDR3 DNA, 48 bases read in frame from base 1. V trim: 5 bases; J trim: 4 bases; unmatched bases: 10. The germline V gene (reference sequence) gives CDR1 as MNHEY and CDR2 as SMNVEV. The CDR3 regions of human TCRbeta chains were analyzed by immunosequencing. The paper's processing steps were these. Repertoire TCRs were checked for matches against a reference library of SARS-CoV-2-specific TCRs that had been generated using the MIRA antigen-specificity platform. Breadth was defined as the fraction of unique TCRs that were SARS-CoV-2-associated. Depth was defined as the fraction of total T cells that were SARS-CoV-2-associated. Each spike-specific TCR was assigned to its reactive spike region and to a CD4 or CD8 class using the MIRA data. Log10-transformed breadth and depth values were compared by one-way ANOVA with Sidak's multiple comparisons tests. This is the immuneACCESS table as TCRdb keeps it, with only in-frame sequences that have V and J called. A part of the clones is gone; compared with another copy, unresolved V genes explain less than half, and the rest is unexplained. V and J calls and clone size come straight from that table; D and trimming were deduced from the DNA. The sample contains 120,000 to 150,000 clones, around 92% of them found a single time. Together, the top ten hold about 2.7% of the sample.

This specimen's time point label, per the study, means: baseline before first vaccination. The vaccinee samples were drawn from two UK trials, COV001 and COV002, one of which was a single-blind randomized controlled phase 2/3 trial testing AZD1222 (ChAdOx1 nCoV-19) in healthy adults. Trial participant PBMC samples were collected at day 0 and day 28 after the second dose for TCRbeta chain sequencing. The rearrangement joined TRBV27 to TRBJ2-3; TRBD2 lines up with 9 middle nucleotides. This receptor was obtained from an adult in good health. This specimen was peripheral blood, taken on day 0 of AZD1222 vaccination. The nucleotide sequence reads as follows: TGTGCCAGCAGTACTCCCGGGACTAGCAGATCAGATACGCAGTATTTT. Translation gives CASSTPGTSRSDTQYF.